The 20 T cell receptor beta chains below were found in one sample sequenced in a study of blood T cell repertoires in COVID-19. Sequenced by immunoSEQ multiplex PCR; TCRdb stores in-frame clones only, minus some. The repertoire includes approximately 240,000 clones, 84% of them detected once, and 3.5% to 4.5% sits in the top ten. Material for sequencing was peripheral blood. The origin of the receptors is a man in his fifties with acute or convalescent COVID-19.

The CDR3 DNA follows: TGTGCCAGCAGCGGCGACAGAATTCCTTACACCTTC. Protein: CASSGDRIPYTF. V usage is TRBV13 and J usage is TRBJ1-2, with a weak D call TRBD1 (5 bases). The V end lost 5 bases, the J end lost 11 bases, and 15 bases lay between the germline ends. Germline loops: CDR1 PRHDT, CDR2 FYEKMQ (reference sequence). This CDR3 contains 12 residues. The full variable domain, completed using reference TRBV13 and TRBJ1-2, is AAGVIQSPRHLIKEKRETATLKCYPIPRHDTVYWYQQGPGQDPQFLISFYEKMQSDKGSIPDRFSAQQFSDYHSELNMSSLELGDSALYFCASSGDRIPYTFGSGTRLTVV.

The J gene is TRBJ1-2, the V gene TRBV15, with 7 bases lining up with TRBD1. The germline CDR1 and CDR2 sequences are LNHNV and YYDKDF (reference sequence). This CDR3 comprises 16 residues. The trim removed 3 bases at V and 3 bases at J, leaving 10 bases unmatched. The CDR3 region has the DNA TGTGCCACCAGCAGGACAGGGACGGTGGGGTACTATGGCTACACCTTC. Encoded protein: CATSRTGTVGYYGYTF.

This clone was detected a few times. The CDR3 bases are TGTGCCAGCAGCCCGGGGACTAGCTGGATAGATACGCAGTATTTT. Translating it yields CASSPGTSWIDTQYF. V gene TRBV3-1 (or the pseudogene TRBV3-2) combines with J gene TRBJ2-3; TRBD2 agrees at 9 bases. This CDR3 spans 15 amino acids. V lost 4 bases, J lost 5 bases, and 7 bases stayed unmatched. Germline lookup yields CDR1 LGHDT and CDR2 YNNKEL (reference sequence).

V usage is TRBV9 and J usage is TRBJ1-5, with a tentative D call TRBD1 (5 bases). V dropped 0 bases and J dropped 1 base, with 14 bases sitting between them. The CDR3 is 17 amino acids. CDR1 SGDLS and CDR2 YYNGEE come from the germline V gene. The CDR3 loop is CASSVGPISGSNQPQHF. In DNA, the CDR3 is TGTGCCAGCAGCGTAGGGCCTATATCAGGGAGCAATCAGCCCCAGCATTTT.

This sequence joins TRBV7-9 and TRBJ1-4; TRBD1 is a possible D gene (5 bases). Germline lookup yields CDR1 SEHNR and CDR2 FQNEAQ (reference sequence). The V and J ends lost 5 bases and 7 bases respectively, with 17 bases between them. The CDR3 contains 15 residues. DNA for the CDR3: TGTGCCAGCAGCGCGGGGGTAGGTGGTGGTGAAAAACTGTTTTTT. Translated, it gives CASSAGVGGGEKLFF.

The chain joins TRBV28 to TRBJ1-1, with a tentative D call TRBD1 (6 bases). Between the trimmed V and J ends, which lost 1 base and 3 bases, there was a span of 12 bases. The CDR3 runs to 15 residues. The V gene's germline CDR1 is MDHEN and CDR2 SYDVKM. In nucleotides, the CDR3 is TGTGCCAGCAGTTTATACAGGGTTAGGGACACTGAAGCTTTCTTT. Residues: CASSLYRVRDTEAFF.

In DNA, the CDR3 is TGCGCCAGCAGCTTATCCGGGACAGGGGGAACAAACACCATATATTTT. Translation gives CASSLSGTGGTNTIYF. The chain recombines TRBV5-1 with TRBJ1-3; 11 nucleotides match TRBD1. CDR1 SGHRS and CDR2 YFSETQ come from the germline V gene. The CDR3 runs to 16 residues. Trimming at V came to 2 bases and at J to 6 bases, leaving 7 bases not matched to a gene.

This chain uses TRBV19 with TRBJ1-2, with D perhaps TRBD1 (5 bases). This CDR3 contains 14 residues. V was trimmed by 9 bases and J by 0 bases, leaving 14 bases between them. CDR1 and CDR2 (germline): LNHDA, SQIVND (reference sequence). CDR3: CASAGRYTNYGYTF. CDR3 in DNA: TGTGCCAGCGCGGGACGTTATACTAACTATGGCTACACCTTC.

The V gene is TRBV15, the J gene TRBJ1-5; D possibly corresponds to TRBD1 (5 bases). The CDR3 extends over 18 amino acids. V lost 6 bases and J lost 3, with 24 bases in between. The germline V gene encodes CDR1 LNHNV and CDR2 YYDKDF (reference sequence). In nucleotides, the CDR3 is TGTGCCACCAGTATATTCGCAGGGAAATCCTCCCCCAATCAGCCCCAGCATTTT. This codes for CATSIFAGKSSPNQPQHF.

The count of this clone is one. For the CDR3, the DNA is TGTGCCACCAGTACGGCGGGAGGGCCCCCAGATACGCAGTATTTT. It translates to CATSTAGGPPDTQYF. The V gene is TRBV24-1, the J gene TRBJ2-3; 9 positions agree with TRBD2. Germline loops: CDR1 KGHDR, CDR2 SFDVKD. The CDR3 totals 15 residues. V was clipped by 6 bases and J by 4 bases; unmatched bases: 7.

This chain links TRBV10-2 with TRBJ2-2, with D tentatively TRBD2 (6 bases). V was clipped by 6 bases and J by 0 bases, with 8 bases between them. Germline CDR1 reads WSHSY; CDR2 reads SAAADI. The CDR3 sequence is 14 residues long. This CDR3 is CASRRTTNTGELFF. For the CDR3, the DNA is TGCGCCAGCAGGCGGACTACGAACACCGGGGAGCTGTTTTTT.

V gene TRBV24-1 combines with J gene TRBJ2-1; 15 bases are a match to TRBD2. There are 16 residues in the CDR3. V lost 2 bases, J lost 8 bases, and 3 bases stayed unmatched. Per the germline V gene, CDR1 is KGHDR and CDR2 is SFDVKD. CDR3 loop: CATSDSGLAGGYEQFF. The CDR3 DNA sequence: TGTGCCACCAGTGATTCCGGACTAGCGGGAGGGTATGAGCAGTTCTTC.

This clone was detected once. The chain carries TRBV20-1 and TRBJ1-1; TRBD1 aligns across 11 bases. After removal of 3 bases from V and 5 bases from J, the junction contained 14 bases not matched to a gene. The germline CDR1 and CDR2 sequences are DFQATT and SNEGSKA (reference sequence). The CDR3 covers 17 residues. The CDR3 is CSASNPGQGAEGTEAFF. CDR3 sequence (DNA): TGCAGTGCTAGTAATCCCGGACAGGGGGCTGAGGGGACTGAAGCTTTCTTT.

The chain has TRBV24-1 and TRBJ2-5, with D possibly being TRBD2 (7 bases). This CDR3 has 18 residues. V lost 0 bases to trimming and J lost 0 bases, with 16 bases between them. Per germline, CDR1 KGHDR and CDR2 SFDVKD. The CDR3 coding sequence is TGTGCCACCAGTGATTTGCCCCGGGGGAGGGGGGACCAAGAGACCCAGTACTTC. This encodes CATSDLPRGRGDQETQYF.

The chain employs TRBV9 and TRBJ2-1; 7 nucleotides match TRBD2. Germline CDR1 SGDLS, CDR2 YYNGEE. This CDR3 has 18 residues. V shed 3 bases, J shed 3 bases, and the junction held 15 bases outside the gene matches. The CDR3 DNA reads TGTGCCAGCAGCGCAGCCCGGCCGGGACTATCGCTCTACAATGAGCAGTTCTTC. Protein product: CASSAARPGLSLYNEQFF.

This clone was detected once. The CDR3 sequence: CASSMASGTDTQYF. The CDR3 region has the DNA TGTGCCAGTAGTATGGCTAGCGGCACAGATACGCAGTATTTT. The chain combines TRBV19 with TRBJ2-3, with a possible D match to TRBD2 (6 bases). V was trimmed by 3 bases and J by 1 base, leaving 8 bases between them. The germline CDR1 and CDR2 sequences are LNHDA and SQIVND (reference sequence). This CDR3 has 14 amino acids.

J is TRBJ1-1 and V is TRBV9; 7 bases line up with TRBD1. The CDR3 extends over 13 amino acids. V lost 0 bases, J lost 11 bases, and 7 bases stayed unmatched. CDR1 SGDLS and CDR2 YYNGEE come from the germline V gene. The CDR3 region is CASSVEGRGAAFF. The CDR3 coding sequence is TGTGCCAGCAGCGTAGAGGGCAGGGGGGCGGCTTTCTTT.

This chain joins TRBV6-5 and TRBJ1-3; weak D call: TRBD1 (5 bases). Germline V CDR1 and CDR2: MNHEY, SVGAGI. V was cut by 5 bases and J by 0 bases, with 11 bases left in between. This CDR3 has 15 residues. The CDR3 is CASSKDISSGNTIYF. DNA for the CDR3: TGTGCCAGCAGTAAGGACATAAGCTCTGGAAACACCATATATTTT.

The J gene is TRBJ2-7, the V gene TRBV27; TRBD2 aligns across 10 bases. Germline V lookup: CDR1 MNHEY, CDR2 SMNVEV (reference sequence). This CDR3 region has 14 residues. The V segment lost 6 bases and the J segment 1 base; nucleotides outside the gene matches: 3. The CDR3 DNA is TGTGCCAGCAGCCTGACTAGCGGGTCCTACGAGCAGTACTTC. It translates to CASSLTSGSYEQYF.

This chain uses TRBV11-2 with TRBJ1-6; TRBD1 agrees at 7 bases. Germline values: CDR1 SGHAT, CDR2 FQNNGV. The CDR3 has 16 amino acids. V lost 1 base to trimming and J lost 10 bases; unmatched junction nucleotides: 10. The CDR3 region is CASSLGFQGGRSPLHF. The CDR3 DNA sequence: TGTGCCAGCAGCTTAGGGTTCCAGGGGGGAAGATCACCCCTCCACTTT.